These 4 T cell receptor beta chains share one sample of origin, sequenced in a study of control samples from healthy donors and cancer patients (dated by TCRdb to 2018 to 2020). Libraries came from the immunoSEQ multiplex PCR assay. Entries here come from immuneACCESS through TCRdb and include only in-frame sequences with V and J called. Some clones fail to appear in such tables; in the studies checked, an unresolved V gene covers under half of the shortfall, and the cause of the remainder is unknown. Across this sample there are around 51,000 clones, with about nine tenths seen only once. The ten largest account for approximately 40% of the sample. Material: PBMCs. These receptors all stem from a middle-aged man with head and neck cancer.

The rearrangement joins TRBV15 to TRBJ1-2; no clear D. CDR3 length: 14 amino acids. Per germline, CDR1 LNHNV and CDR2 YYDKDF (reference sequence). Trimming stripped 0 bases from V and 4 bases from J, with 9 bases between. The CDR3 DNA is TGTGCCACCAGCAGAGATCGAACAGCCTATGGCTACACCTTC. Encoded protein: CATSRDRTAYGYTF.

This clone came up once. V gene TRBV30 combines with J gene TRBJ1-1; D ambiguous. Trimming shortened V by 7 bases and J by 1 base, and 13 bases separated the two germline ends. The germline V gene has CDR1 GTSNPN and CDR2 SVGIG (reference sequence). The CDR3 runs to 13 residues. CDR3 amino acids: CASGRLGNTEAFF. The CDR3, as DNA: TGTGCCTCCGGAAGACTGGGGAACACTGAAGCTTTCTTT.

The chain has TRBV9 and TRBJ2-3; D remains ambiguous. This CDR3 is 12 amino acids long. Between the trimmed V and J ends, which lost 3 bases and 7 bases, there was a span of 9 bases. Germline values: CDR1 SGDLS, CDR2 YYNGEE. CDR3 region: CASSAWGNTQYF. CDR3 bases: TGTGCCAGCAGCGCCTGGGGAAATACGCAGTATTTT.

V gene TRBV14 combines with J gene TRBJ1-2; D call uncertain. CDR3 size: 16 residues. The germline CDR1 and CDR2 sequences are SGHDN and FVKESK. With 4 bases removed from V and 0 bases from J, the gap between germline ends came to 15 bases. The CDR3 DNA is TGTGCCAGCAGCCCTCGGTTCCCCCGATCTAACTATGGCTACACCTTC. Translation gives CASSPRFPRSNYGYTF. Based on the CDR3 plus reference TRBV14 and TRBJ1-2, the full variable domain is EAGVTQFPSHSVIEKGQTVTLRCDPISGHDNLYWYRRVMGKEIKFLLHFVKESKQDESGMPNNRFLAERTGGTYSTLKVQPAELEDSGVYFCASSPRFPRSNYGYTFGSGTRLTVV.